This TCR beta chain derives from a study of blood T cell repertoires in COVID-19. The wider study: The samples span acute and convalescent COVID-19 from the United States, Italy and Spain. PBMCs, B-cell-depleted T cells, or T cells provided the cDNA or gDNA that made up the material.

Authors' analysis steps: Amplification from reference gene primers served as the basis for estimated nucleated cell counts. Libraries were prepared by immunoSEQ multiplex PCR; TCRdb keeps only in-frame clonotypes and omits some of them. The DNA was the basis for D and trimming; V, J and clone size are from that table. The sample consists of approximately 86,000 clones, roughly 78% of them appearing once. Losses at the gene ends were 6 bases for V and 4 bases for J; bases not matched to a gene: 17. The CDR3 loop spans 18 amino acids. Per germline, CDR1 SGHTA and CDR2 FQGNSA. This TCR was recovered from a woman between 65 and 79 years old with acute or convalescent COVID-19. Sample: peripheral blood. The J gene is TRBJ2-2, the V gene TRBV7-2; TRBD1 aligns across 7 bases. CDR3 in amino acids: CASRTQGTASLGTGELFF. CDR3 bases: TGTGCCAGCAGAACCCAAGGGACAGCCTCACTCGGCACCGGGGAGCTGTTTTTT.